The subject of this entry is one TCR beta chain. Its antigen has not been determined. No base quality information exists; no much larger clone differs at one position. According to the study, the label for this sample's time point signals: about 28 days (+/-7) after the second vaccine dose. AZD1222 recipients whose second dose came at about 4 weeks and those whose second dose came at about 12 weeks were combined into one group, since spike-specific TCR depth and breadth did not differ between the two schedules. Samples from vaccinated people were obtained from the UK trials COV001 and COV002, which included a single-blind randomized controlled phase 2/3 trial of AZD1222 (ChAdOx1 nCoV-19) in healthy adults. Trial participant PBMC samples were collected at day 0 and day 28 after the second dose for TCRbeta chain sequencing. The data originate from a study of T cell responses to AZD1222 COVID-19 vaccine (dated by TCRdb to about 2021). General notes on the study: TCR sequencing was performed for roughly 250 trial participants, of whom about 200 were given two doses of AZD1222 and 26 were given two doses of MenACWY control vaccine. Trial participants were enrolled into age subgroups of 18-55, 56-69 and 70-plus years, which contained roughly 140, 27 and 60 TCR-sequenced participants, respectively.

V loses 2 bases, J loses 8 bases, and the germline ends lie 12 bases apart. CDR1 GTSNPN and CDR2 SVGIG were looked up in the germline V gene (reference sequence). Counted from cysteine to phenylalanine, this CDR3 has 12 amino acids. Only CDR3 DNA is held: 36 bases, read in frame from base 1. Study-wide findings and limitations: Participants were mostly white British and included more females than males, and it was suggested by the authors that clonal diversity may have been underestimated. After two AZD1222 doses, spike-specific TCR breadth and depth were significantly higher than at day 0 and than in MenACWY recipients. The vaccine-associated CD4 TCRs covered the entire spike protein, and the dominant responses fell in regions 160-218 and 743-854. The 56-69-year group was small, and its depth increase did not reach significance, likely because of low power. Only a handful of AZD1222 recipients were SARS-CoV-2 seropositive at baseline, limiting conclusions about previously exposed vaccinees. Reportedly, close to half of the unique spike-specific TCRs recognized epitopes lying outside the regions that are mutated in the B.1.351 and B.1.1.7 variants. Because no samples from the day 14 peak response were available, repertoires could be characterized only after the peak T cell response.

The CDR3 regions of human TCRbeta chains were analyzed by immunosequencing. Per the authors' processing: Repertoire TCRs were checked for matches against a reference library of SARS-CoV-2-specific TCRs that had been generated using the MIRA antigen-specificity platform. Breadth was defined as the fraction of unique TCRs that were SARS-CoV-2-associated. Depth was defined as the fraction of total T cells that were SARS-CoV-2-associated. Each spike-specific TCR was assigned to its reactive spike region and to a CD4 or CD8 class using the MIRA data. Log10-transformed breadth and depth values were compared by one-way ANOVA with Sidak's multiple comparisons tests. Drawn from immuneACCESS, this table holds only the in-frame rearrangements with V and J called that TCRdb kept. Clones are partly lost; checked studies trace under half to an unresolved V gene and leave the rest unexplained. V, J and clone size derive from that table, while D and trimming were established from the DNA sequence. The sample has just over 150,000 clones on record, 90% to 95% of them singletons. Jointly, the top ten make up about 1.4% of the sample.

The material was peripheral blood, obtained 28 days after the second AZD1222 dose. This receptor chain uses TRBV30 and TRBJ1-1, with the D gene not clear enough to name. The receptor was isolated from an adult who received the AZD1222 COVID-19 vaccine. The nucleotides are TGTGCCTGGAGTAATAGGGTGAAAGAAGCTTTCTTT. Protein translation: CAWSNRVKEAFF.